This TCR beta chain originates from a study of shared clonotypes between healthy human individuals. Generated by immunoSEQ multiplex PCR, the TCRdb table keeps only in-frame clones and is missing some. The sample carries around 2,100,000 clones, just under 95% recorded once. In the naive CD8 group, cells lacked CD45RO and were positively selected for CCR7, so terminally differentiated effector memory CD45RA+ cells were left out. This TCR came from a man aged 18 to 30 in good health. The sequencing sample was made of naive CD8+ T cells sorted from blood.

The CDR3 protein is CASSPGAAPLHF. In DNA form, the CDR3 reads TGTGCCAGCAGCCCGGGGGCAGCACCCCTCCACTTT. The chain links TRBV7-6 to TRBJ1-6, with a weak D call TRBD1 (6 bases). Trimming pared 5 bases from V and 11 bases from J, leaving 10 bases between. Per germline, CDR1 SGHVS and CDR2 FNYEAQ. The CDR3 is 12 amino acids.